These T cell receptor beta chains were read from a single sample in a study of human T cells and chemical hapten exposure. TCRdb ran MiXCR on the RACE reads and lists one entry per CDR3 protein. The data contain over 130,000 distinct CDR3 sequences, about 12% of them singletons. The sequencing used whole blood, collected in connection with sensitization to the hapten diphenylcyclopropenone (DPC). Receptors originate from a woman in her fifties or sixties with alopecia areata. Some clones in this sample may be carry-over from other donors' samples. Both conserved end residues are trimmed from each CDR3. The order of the fields is D gene, V gene, J gene, CDR3 protein. D genes are given only for firm matches.

d_gene: TRBD2; v_gene: TRBV2; j_gene: TRBJ2-7; CDR3aa: ASKPGLAGTEQY
d_gene: .; v_gene: TRBV20-1; j_gene: TRBJ2-2; CDR3aa: SARDPWANTGELF
d_gene: .; v_gene: TRBV27; j_gene: TRBJ1-1; CDR3aa: ASSLTLGATEAF
d_gene: TRBD1; v_gene: TRBV30; j_gene: TRBJ1-5; CDR3aa: AWSVGQGASQPQH
d_gene: .; v_gene: TRBV20-1; j_gene: TRBJ2-1; CDR3aa: SARDSSSYNEQF
d_gene: .; v_gene: TRBV2; j_gene: TRBJ1-4; CDR3aa: ASNRQASFNEKLF
d_gene: TRBD1; v_gene: TRBV20-1; j_gene: TRBJ2-2; CDR3aa: SARGGQGIAGELF
d_gene: .; v_gene: TRBV28; j_gene: TRBJ2-5; CDR3aa: ASRPAVGGGETQY
d_gene: TRBD1; v_gene: TRBV20-1; j_gene: TRBJ1-1; CDR3aa: RSGQGTEAF
d_gene: .; v_gene: TRBV9; j_gene: TRBJ2-3; CDR3aa: ASSVGQPIPTDTQY
d_gene: .; v_gene: TRBV28; j_gene: TRBJ2-7; CDR3aa: ASSLVGTRSYEQY
d_gene: .; v_gene: TRBV5-1; j_gene: TRBJ2-3; CDR3aa: ASTSDTSDTQY
d_gene: TRBD1; v_gene: TRBV7-8; j_gene: TRBJ1-2; CDR3aa: ASSPGRQGNGYT
d_gene: TRBD1; v_gene: TRBV7-9; j_gene: TRBJ1-5; CDR3aa: ASSLGTGGYQPQH
d_gene: TRBD1; v_gene: TRBV14; j_gene: TRBJ2-3; CDR3aa: ASSQDLTGPTDTQY
d_gene: .; v_gene: TRBV19; j_gene: TRBJ1-6; CDR3aa: ASGGSPLH
d_gene: .; v_gene: TRBV3-1; j_gene: TRBJ2-7; CDR3aa: ASSQGTVSEQY
d_gene: .; v_gene: TRBV6-2/TRBV6-3; j_gene: TRBJ1-2; CDR3aa: ATGTEYLYGYT
d_gene: TRBD2; v_gene: TRBV20-1; j_gene: TRBJ2-1; CDR3aa: SARESGRRNEQF
d_gene: .; v_gene: TRBV5-5; j_gene: TRBJ1-1; CDR3aa: ASSFWDRDTEAF
d_gene: TRBD2; v_gene: TRBV18; j_gene: TRBJ2-7; CDR3aa: ASSPPGPAGVSYEQY
d_gene: TRBD2; v_gene: TRBV28; j_gene: TRBJ2-5; CDR3aa: ASRGPSGYQETQY
d_gene: .; v_gene: TRBV29-1; j_gene: TRBJ1-2; CDR3aa: SVESTGQFGYT